The rows below give T cell receptor beta chains drawn from one sample of a study of control samples from healthy donors and cancer patients. Libraries were prepared by immunoSEQ multiplex PCR; TCRdb keeps only in-frame clonotypes and omits some of them. Of some 120,000 clones in the sample, about 90% were seen once. The source material was blood. All receptors come from a man aged 60-69 years in good health. CDR3s include the opening cysteine and the closing phenylalanine or tryptophan. A D gene is named only where the DNA matches it firmly. Part of the rows lack a size; the others show once, few, many or a class for expanded clones.

clone size: once; V gene: TRBV4-3; D gene: TRBD1; J gene: TRBJ1-4; CDR3 protein: CASSFTGQGREKLFF; CDR3 DNA: TGCGCCAGCAGCTTCACGGGACAGGGAAGGGAAAAACTGTTTTTT
clone size: .; V gene: TRBV28; D gene: TRBD1; J gene: TRBJ1-1; CDR3 protein: CASSYRGGGSEAFF; CDR3 DNA: TGTGCCAGCAGTTACAGGGGCGGGGGTTCTGAAGCTTTCTTT
clone size: .; V gene: TRBV3-1/TRBV3-2; D gene: .; J gene: TRBJ2-1; CDR3 protein: CASSQVRNEQFF; CDR3 DNA: TGTGCCAGCAGCCAAGTCCGGAATGAGCAGTTCTTC
clone size: .; V gene: TRBV5-3; D gene: TRBD1; J gene: TRBJ1-1; CDR3 protein: CARSLRQGTIHMNTEAFF; CDR3 DNA: TGTGCCAGAAGCCTCCGACAGGGGACTATCCACATGAACACTGAAGCTTTCTTT
clone size: few; V gene: TRBV10-3; D gene: .; J gene: TRBJ1-2; CDR3 protein: CAISDRGETGYGYTF; CDR3 DNA: TGTGCCATCAGTGACCGAGGAGAAACAGGGTATGGCTACACCTTC
clone size: .; V gene: TRBV6-5; D gene: TRBD2; J gene: TRBJ2-1; CDR3 protein: CASSSPGLGKVEQFF; CDR3 DNA: TGTGCCAGCAGCTCGCCGGGACTAGGAAAAGTTGAGCAGTTCTTC
clone size: .; V gene: TRBV27; D gene: .; J gene: TRBJ1-5; CDR3 protein: CASSLGGQPQHF; CDR3 DNA: TGTGCCAGCAGTTTAGGGGGTCAGCCCCAGCATTTT
clone size: few; V gene: TRBV19; D gene: TRBD1; J gene: TRBJ2-1; CDR3 protein: CASSIGTGGFEQFF; CDR3 DNA: TGTGCCAGTAGTATCGGGACAGGAGGTTTTGAGCAGTTCTTC
clone size: .; V gene: TRBV19; D gene: TRBD1; J gene: TRBJ1-5; CDR3 protein: CASSWDRAGSQHF; CDR3 DNA: TGTGCCAGTTCCTGGGACAGGGCCGGGTCCCAGCATTTT
clone size: .; V gene: TRBV4-1; D gene: .; J gene: TRBJ2-2; CDR3 protein: CASSQVMFTGELFF; CDR3 DNA: TGCGCCAGCAGCCAAGTAATGTTCACCGGGGAGCTGTTTTTT
clone size: once; V gene: TRBV11-3; D gene: .; J gene: TRBJ2-1; CDR3 protein: CASSLGVAGQGSDEQFF; CDR3 DNA: TGTGCCAGCAGCTTAGGGGTCGCGGGGCAGGGGTCTGATGAGCAGTTCTTC
clone size: .; V gene: TRBV7-3; D gene: .; J gene: TRBJ2-1; CDR3 protein: CASSATRDNYNEQFF; CDR3 DNA: TGTGCCAGCAGCGCAACCCGGGACAACTACAATGAGCAGTTCTTC
clone size: .; V gene: TRBV29-1; D gene: .; J gene: TRBJ2-2; CDR3 protein: CSVEVGDTRTGELFF; CDR3 DNA: TGCAGCGTTGAAGTCGGGGACACTCGAACCGGGGAGCTGTTTTTT
clone size: .; V gene: TRBV6-6; D gene: .; J gene: TRBJ1-2; CDR3 protein: CASSYSGGKYGYTF; CDR3 DNA: TGTGCCAGCAGTTACTCCGGTGGAAAATATGGCTACACCTTC
clone size: .; V gene: TRBV6-6; D gene: TRBD1; J gene: TRBJ2-7; CDR3 protein: CASSWGQGYEQYF; CDR3 DNA: TGTGCCAGCAGTTGGGGACAGGGGTACGAGCAGTACTTC
clone size: .; V gene: TRBV7-9; D gene: TRBD2; J gene: TRBJ2-2; CDR3 protein: CASSSSRLAGGPGELFF; CDR3 DNA: TGTGCCAGCAGCTCCTCCCGACTAGCGGGGGGGCCCGGGGAGCTGTTTTTT
clone size: .; V gene: TRBV28; D gene: .; J gene: TRBJ1-2; CDR3 protein: CASSLQGFGYTF; CDR3 DNA: TGTGCCAGCAGTTTGCAGGGGTTTGGCTACACCTTC
clone size: .; V gene: TRBV19; D gene: .; J gene: TRBJ2-5; CDR3 protein: CASSIGGDAKTQYF; CDR3 DNA: TGTGCCAGTAGTATAGGGGGTGATGCGAAGACCCAGTACTTC
clone size: .; V gene: TRBV3-1/TRBV3-2; D gene: .; J gene: TRBJ1-3; CDR3 protein: CASSQEWSGNTIYF; CDR3 DNA: TGTGCCAGCAGCCAAGAGTGGTCTGGAAACACCATATATTTT
clone size: .; V gene: TRBV30; D gene: .; J gene: TRBJ1-2; CDR3 protein: CAWSEFGGPGGYTF; CDR3 DNA: TGTGCCTGGAGTGAGTTTGGGGGGCCTGGTGGCTACACCTTC
clone size: .; V gene: TRBV5-1; D gene: .; J gene: TRBJ1-2; CDR3 protein: CASSLLTENYGYTF; CDR3 DNA: TGCGCCAGCAGCTTACTAACGGAGAACTATGGCTACACCTTC
clone size: .; V gene: TRBV18; D gene: TRBD1; J gene: TRBJ1-2; CDR3 protein: CASSPSGQGVYTF; CDR3 DNA: TGTGCCAGCTCACCATCGGGACAGGGGGTGTACACCTTC
clone size: once; V gene: TRBV18; D gene: .; J gene: TRBJ2-7; CDR3 protein: CASSPPGTERGEQYF; CDR3 DNA: TGTGCCAGCTCACCCCCGGGGACGGAGAGAGGCGAGCAGTACTTC
clone size: .; V gene: TRBV19; D gene: TRBD1; J gene: TRBJ2-4; CDR3 protein: CASRSGGTGQLGGKNIQYF; CDR3 DNA: TGTGCCAGTAGGTCCGGCGGGACAGGTCAATTGGGGGGCAAAAACATTCAGTACTTC
clone size: .; V gene: TRBV5-1; D gene: TRBD1; J gene: TRBJ2-7; CDR3 protein: CASSLDRVEYF; CDR3 DNA: TGCGCCAGCAGCCTCGACAGGGTGGAATACTTC
clone size: .; V gene: TRBV5-1; D gene: .; J gene: TRBJ1-2; CDR3 protein: CASSPFQETYGYTF; CDR3 DNA: TGCGCCAGCAGCCCTTTCCAGGAAACTTATGGCTACACCTTC
clone size: .; V gene: TRBV21-1; D gene: .; J gene: TRBJ2-7; CDR3 protein: CASSRQSETYEQYF; CDR3 DNA: TGTGCCAGCAGCAGACAGAGTGAAACCTACGAGCAGTACTTC
clone size: once; V gene: TRBV15; D gene: TRBD1; J gene: TRBJ1-5; CDR3 protein: CATSGGQVNSQPQHF; CDR3 DNA: TGTGCCACCAGCGGGGGACAGGTTAATAGTCAGCCCCAGCATTTT
clone size: .; V gene: TRBV5-1; D gene: TRBD1; J gene: TRBJ2-1; CDR3 protein: CASSWADRGNEQFF; CDR3 DNA: TGCGCCAGCAGCTGGGCGGACAGGGGCAATGAGCAGTTCTTC
clone size: .; V gene: TRBV6-1; D gene: TRBD1; J gene: TRBJ2-1; CDR3 protein: CASSGYGTGSSYNEQFF; CDR3 DNA: TGTGCCAGCAGTGGTTACGGGACAGGAAGCTCCTACAATGAGCAGTTCTTC
clone size: .; V gene: TRBV12-5; D gene: .; J gene: TRBJ1-1; CDR3 protein: CASGWDGLYTEAFF; CDR3 DNA: TGTGCTAGTGGTTGGGATGGTCTGTACACTGAAGCTTTCTTT
clone size: .; V gene: TRBV28; D gene: TRBD1; J gene: TRBJ2-7; CDR3 protein: CASTDWGTGNEQYF; CDR3 DNA: TGTGCCAGCACTGATTGGGGGACAGGGAACGAGCAGTACTTC
clone size: .; V gene: TRBV11-1; D gene: .; J gene: TRBJ1-2; CDR3 protein: CASSFVSGNGYTF; CDR3 DNA: TGTGCCAGCAGCTTTGTGTCCGGGAATGGCTACACCTTC
clone size: few; V gene: TRBV3-1/TRBV3-2; D gene: .; J gene: TRBJ2-2; CDR3 protein: CASSQKPNTGELFF; CDR3 DNA: TGTGCCAGCAGCCAAAAACCGAACACCGGGGAGCTGTTTTTT
clone size: .; V gene: TRBV5-1; D gene: TRBD1; J gene: TRBJ2-1; CDR3 protein: CASSLEGQTYNEQFF; CDR3 DNA: TGCGCCAGCAGCTTGGAGGGACAGACTTACAATGAGCAGTTCTTC
clone size: few; V gene: TRBV29-1; D gene: .; J gene: TRBJ1-2; CDR3 protein: CSVGEDYGYTF; CDR3 DNA: TGCAGCGTTGGGGAGGACTATGGCTACACCTTC
clone size: .; V gene: TRBV19; D gene: .; J gene: TRBJ2-6; CDR3 protein: CASSRMSASGANVLTF; CDR3 DNA: TGTGCCAGTAGTCGGATGAGTGCGAGCGGGGCCAACGTCCTGACTTTC
clone size: .; V gene: TRBV3-1/TRBV3-2; D gene: TRBD1; J gene: TRBJ1-5; CDR3 protein: CASSQDRWTGGAIHF; CDR3 DNA: TGTGCCAGCAGCCAAGATAGGTGGACAGGGGGCGCAATCCATTTT
clone size: few; V gene: TRBV18; D gene: .; J gene: TRBJ1-3; CDR3 protein: CASSPRDYPGNTIYF; CDR3 DNA: TGTGCCAGCTCGCCCAGGGACTATCCTGGAAACACCATATATTTT
clone size: .; V gene: TRBV2; D gene: TRBD1; J gene: TRBJ1-1; CDR3 protein: CASSAMGQVKTEAFF; CDR3 DNA: TGTGCCAGCAGTGCTATGGGACAGGTTAAAACTGAAGCTTTCTTT
clone size: .; V gene: TRBV28; D gene: TRBD1; J gene: TRBJ2-7; CDR3 protein: CASRSNRGSYEQYF; CDR3 DNA: TGTGCCAGCAGATCTAACAGGGGCTCCTACGAGCAGTACTTC
clone size: once; V gene: TRBV18; D gene: .; J gene: TRBJ1-5; CDR3 protein: CASSPDGANQPQHF; CDR3 DNA: TGTGCCAGCTCACCGGACGGAGCCAATCAGCCCCAGCATTTT